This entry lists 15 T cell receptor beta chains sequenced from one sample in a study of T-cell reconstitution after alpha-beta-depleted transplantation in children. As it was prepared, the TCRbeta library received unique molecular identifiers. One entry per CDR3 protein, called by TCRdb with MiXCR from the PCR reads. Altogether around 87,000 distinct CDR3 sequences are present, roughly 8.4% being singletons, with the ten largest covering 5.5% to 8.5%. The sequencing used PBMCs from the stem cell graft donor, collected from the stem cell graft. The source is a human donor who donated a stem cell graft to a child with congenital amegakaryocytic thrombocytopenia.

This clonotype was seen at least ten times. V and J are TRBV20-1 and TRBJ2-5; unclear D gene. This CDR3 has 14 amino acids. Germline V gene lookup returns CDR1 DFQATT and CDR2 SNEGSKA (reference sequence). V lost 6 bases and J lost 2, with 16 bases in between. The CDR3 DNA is TGCAGTGCCCCCGTCGGGCTAGGGCAAGAGACCCAGTACTTC. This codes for CSAPVGLGQETQYF.

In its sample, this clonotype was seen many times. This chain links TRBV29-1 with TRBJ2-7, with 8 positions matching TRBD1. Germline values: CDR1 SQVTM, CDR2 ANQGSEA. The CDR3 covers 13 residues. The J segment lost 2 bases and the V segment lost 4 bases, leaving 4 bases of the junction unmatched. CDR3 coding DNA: TGCAGCGTTGTCGAACAGGGGGCCTACGAGCAGTACTTC. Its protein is CSVVEQGAYEQYF.

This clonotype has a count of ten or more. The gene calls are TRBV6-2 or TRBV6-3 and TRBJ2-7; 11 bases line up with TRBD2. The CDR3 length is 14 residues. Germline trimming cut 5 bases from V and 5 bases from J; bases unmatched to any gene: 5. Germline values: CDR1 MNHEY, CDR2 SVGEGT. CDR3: CASSRPGLADEQYF. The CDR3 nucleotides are TGTGCCAGCAGTCGACCGGGACTAGCGGACGAGCAGTACTTC.

CDR3 amino acids: CAISASRERSTEAFF. Written as DNA, the CDR3 is TGTGCCATCAGCGCCAGTCGGGAGAGAAGCACTGAAGCTTTCTTT. The chain recombines TRBV10-3 with TRBJ1-1; no reliable D call. The length of the CDR3 is 15 residues. Trimming left V 6 bases short and J 4 bases short, with 18 bases between. Germline V CDR1 and CDR2: ENHRY, SYGVKD.

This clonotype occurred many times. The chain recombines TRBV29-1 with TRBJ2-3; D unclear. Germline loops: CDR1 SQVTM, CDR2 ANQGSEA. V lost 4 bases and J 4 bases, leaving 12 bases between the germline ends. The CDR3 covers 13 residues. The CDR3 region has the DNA TGCAGCGTTGCTGAACTGGCGGCAGATACGCAGTATTTT. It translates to CSVAELAADTQYF.

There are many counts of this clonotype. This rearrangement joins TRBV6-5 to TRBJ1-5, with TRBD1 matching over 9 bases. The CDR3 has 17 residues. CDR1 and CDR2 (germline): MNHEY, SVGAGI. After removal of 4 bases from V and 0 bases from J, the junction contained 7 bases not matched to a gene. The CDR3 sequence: CASSWGTGKYSNQPQHF. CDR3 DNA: TGTGCCAGCAGTTGGGGGACAGGGAAATATAGCAATCAGCCCCAGCATTTT.

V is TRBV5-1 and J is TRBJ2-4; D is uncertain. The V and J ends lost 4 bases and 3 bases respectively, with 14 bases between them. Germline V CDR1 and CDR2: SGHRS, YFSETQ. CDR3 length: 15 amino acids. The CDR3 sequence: CASSPDPTGKNIQYF. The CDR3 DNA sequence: TGCGCCAGCAGCCCCGACCCGACTGGCAAAAACATTCAGTACTTC.

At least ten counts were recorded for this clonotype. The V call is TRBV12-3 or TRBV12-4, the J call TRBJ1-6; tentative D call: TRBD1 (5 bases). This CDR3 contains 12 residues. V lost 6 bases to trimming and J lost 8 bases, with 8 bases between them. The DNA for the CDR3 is TGTGCCAGCAGACAGACAGATTCACCCCTCCACTTT. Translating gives CASRQTDSPLHF.

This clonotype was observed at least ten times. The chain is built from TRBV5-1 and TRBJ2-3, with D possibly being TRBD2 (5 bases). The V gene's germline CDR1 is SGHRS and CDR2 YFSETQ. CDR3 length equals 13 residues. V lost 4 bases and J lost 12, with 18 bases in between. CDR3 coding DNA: TGCGCCAGCAGCACCCAAGATCGGACTGATCAGTATTTT. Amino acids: CASSTQDRTDQYF.

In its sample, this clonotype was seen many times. CDR3 DNA sequence: TGTGCCAGCAGCCTGGGGACAGACCACTATGGCTACACCTTC. Amino acids: CASSLGTDHYGYTF. This rearrangement joins TRBV5-4 to TRBJ1-2, with 7 bases fitting TRBD1. Trimming cost V 4 bases and J 3 bases; bases outside gene matches: 6. The length of the CDR3 is 14 residues. In germline, CDR1 is SGHNT, CDR2 YYREEE (reference sequence). The variable domain in full, with the rest retrieved from reference TRBV5-4 and TRBJ1-2, is ETGVTQSPTHLIKTRGQQVTLRCSSQSGHNTVSWYQQALGQGPQFIFQYYREEENGRGNFPPRFSGLQFPNYSSELNVNALELDDSALYLCASSLGTDHYGYTFGSGTRLTVV.

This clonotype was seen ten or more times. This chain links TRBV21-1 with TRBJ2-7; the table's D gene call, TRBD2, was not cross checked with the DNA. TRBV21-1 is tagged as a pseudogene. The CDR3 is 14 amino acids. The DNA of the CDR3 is TGTGCCAGCAGCAAGGAGGTTTCATCGTGGGAGCAGTACTTC. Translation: CASSKEVSSWEQYF.

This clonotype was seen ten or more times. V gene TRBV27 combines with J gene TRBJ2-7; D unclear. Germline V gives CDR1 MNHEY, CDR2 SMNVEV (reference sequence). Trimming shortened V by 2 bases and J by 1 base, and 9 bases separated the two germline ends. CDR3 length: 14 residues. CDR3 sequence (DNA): TGTGCCAGCAGTTTAGGGTACCATTCCTACGAGCAGTACTTC. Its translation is CASSLGYHSYEQYF.

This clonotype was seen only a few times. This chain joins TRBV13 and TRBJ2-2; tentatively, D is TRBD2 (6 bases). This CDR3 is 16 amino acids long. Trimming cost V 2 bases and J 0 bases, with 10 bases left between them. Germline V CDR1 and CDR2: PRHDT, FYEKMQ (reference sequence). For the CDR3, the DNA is TGTGCCAGCAGCTTAAGCCTAGCGTCGAACACCGGGGAGCTGTTTTTT. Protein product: CASSLSLASNTGELFF.

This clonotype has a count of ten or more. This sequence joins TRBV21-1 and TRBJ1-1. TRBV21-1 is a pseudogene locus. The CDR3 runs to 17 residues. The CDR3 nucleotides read TGTGCCAGCAGCAAGCGAGCGGCAGGGGCTCGTTACACTGAAGCTTTCTTT. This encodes CASSKRAAGARYTEAFF.

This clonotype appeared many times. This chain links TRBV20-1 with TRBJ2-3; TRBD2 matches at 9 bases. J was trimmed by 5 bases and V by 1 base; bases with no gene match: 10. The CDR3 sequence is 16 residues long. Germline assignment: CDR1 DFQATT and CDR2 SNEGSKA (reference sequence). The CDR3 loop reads CSARAVKRGELDTQYF. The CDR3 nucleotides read TGCAGTGCTAGAGCGGTCAAGCGGGGGGAACTAGATACGCAGTATTTT.